This T cell receptor beta chain was found in a study of technical replicates of blood from several donors. The repertoire was sequenced with immunoSEQ multiplex PCR; TCRdb's copy has only in-frame clones and lacks some. The top ten hold approximately 0.37% of the sample, which has about 44,000 clones, around 97% seen once. CDR3 length equals 13 residues. Trimming left V 7 bases short and J 4 bases short, with 13 bases between. Germline-derived CDR1 and CDR2 are MNHNS and SASEGT. This TCR was recovered from a human donor in good health. The chain uses TRBV6-1 and TRBJ1-2; D is uncertain. Sequencing input: T cells isolated from PBMCs. The CDR3 DNA is TGTGCCAGCAATCCGGGTTCGATCTATGGCTACACCTTC. This sequence encodes CASNPGSIYGYTF.